The subject of this entry is one T cell receptor beta chain. Its antigen remains unidentified. Blood draws occurred at baseline, cycle 4 day 1, and cycle 7 day 1. This record belongs to a study of OX40 agonist ivuxolimab in advanced cancers. Whole-study results and caveats: Several nonresponders also turned out to have low normalized T-cell clonal expansion. Relative to CD4+, CD8+ T cells held more expanded clones on average.

Germline CDR1 reads LGHNT; CDR2 reads FRNRAP. V gave up 5 bases and J gave up 2 bases; unmatched junction bases: 6. The CDR3 runs to 16 residues. The data were produced by immunoSEQ multiplex PCR, yet TCRdb's version contains in-frame clones alone and is incomplete. There are around 27,000 clones in the sample; 90% occur only once, and about 24% lies in the top ten. This receptor was taken from an adult with an advanced solid tumor such as melanoma, head and neck, liver or kidney cancer. This specimen was CD4+ or CD8+ T cells sorted from blood, taken in a trial of the OX40 agonist ivuxolimab. The V gene is TRBV12-5, the J gene TRBJ2-1, with 10 bases matching TRBD1. As DNA, the CDR3 is TGTGCTAGTGGTCCCACCGACAGGGGGCCCTACAATGAGCAGTTCTTC. Its protein is CASGPTDRGPYNEQFF.